The clone carrying this T cell receptor (beta chain) was seen repeatedly, ten times or more. Profiled with immunoSEQ multiplex PCR; TCRdb holds only in-frame clones, not every one. The sample has some 180,000 clones, roughly 88% seen once. This specimen comes from a study of blood T cell repertoires in COVID-19. The germline gives CDR1 SGHDT, CDR2 YYEEEE. The CDR3 loop spans 14 amino acids. Trimming left V 4 bases short and J 6 bases short, with 16 bases between. The sample comprised peripheral blood. The clonotype was recovered from a woman aged 40-49 years with COVID-19, enrolled during active disease. The gene calls are TRBV5-6 and TRBJ2-5; D is possibly TRBD1 (6 bases). The CDR3 spells CASSPSARGQTQYF. CDR3 in DNA: TGTGCCAGCAGCCCCTCCGCCAGGGGTCAGACCCAGTACTTC.